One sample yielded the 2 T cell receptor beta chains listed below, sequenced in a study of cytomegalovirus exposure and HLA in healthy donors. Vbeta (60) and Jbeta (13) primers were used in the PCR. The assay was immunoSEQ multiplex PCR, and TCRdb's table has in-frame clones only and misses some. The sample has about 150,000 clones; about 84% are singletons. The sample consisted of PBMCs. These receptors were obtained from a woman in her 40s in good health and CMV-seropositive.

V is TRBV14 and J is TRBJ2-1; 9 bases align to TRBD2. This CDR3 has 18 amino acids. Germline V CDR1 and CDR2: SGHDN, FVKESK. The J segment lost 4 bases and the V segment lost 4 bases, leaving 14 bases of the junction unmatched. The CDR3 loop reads CASSPRLAEGLIYNEQFF. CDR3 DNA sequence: TGTGCCAGCAGCCCAAGACTAGCGGAGGGGCTAATTTACAATGAGCAGTTCTTC.

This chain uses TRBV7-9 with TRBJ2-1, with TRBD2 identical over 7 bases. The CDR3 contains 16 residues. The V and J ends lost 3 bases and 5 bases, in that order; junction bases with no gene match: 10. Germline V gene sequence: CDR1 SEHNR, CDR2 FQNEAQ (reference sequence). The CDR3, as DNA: TGTGCCAGCAGCTTGTCCCCCAGCGGGGCTAACAATGAGCAGTTCTTC. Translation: CASSLSPSGANNEQFF.